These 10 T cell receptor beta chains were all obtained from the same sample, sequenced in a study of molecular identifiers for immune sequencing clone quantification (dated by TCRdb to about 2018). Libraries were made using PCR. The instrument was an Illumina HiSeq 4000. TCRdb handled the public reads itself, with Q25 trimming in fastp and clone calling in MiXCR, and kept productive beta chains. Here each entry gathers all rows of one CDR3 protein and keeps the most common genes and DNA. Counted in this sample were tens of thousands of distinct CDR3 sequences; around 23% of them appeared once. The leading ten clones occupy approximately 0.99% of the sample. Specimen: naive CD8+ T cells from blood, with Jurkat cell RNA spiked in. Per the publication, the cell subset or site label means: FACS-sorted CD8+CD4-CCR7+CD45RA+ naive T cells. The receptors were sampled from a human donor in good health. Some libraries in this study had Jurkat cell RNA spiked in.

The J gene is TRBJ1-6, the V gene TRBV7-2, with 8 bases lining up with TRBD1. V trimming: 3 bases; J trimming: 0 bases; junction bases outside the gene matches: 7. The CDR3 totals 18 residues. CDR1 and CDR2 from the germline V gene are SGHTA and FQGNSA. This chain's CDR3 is CASSLLTGGVSYNSPLHF. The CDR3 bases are TGTGCCAGCAGCTTGTTAACAGGGGGAGTCTCCTATAATTCACCCCTCCACTTT.

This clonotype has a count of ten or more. The chain's CDR3 is CAISGGDRGMNTEAFF. The CDR3 nucleotides are TGTGCCATCAGTGGAGGGGACAGGGGTATGAACACTGAAGCTTTCTTT. The chain couples TRBV10-3 to TRBJ1-1; 10 nucleotides line up with TRBD1. V lost 4 bases and J lost 0; bases outside the gene matches: 5. In germline, CDR1 is ENHRY, CDR2 SYGVKD. The CDR3 runs 16 residues.

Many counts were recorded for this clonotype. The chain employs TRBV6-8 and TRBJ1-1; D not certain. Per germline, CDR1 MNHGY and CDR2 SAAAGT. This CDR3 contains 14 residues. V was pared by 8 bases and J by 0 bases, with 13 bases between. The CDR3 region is CASPYYGMNTEAFF. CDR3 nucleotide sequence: TGTGCCAGCCCCTATTACGGAATGAACACTGAAGCTTTCTTT.

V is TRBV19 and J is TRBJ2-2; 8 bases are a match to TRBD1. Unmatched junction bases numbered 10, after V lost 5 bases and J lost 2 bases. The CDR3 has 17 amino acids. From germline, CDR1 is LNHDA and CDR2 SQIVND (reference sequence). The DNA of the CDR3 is TGTGCCAGTAGTCTGGACAGGGCCTTCTCCAACACCGGGGAGCTGTTTTTT. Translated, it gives CASSLDRAFSNTGELFF. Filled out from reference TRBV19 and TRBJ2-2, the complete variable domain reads DGGITQSPKYLFRKEGQNVTLSCEQNLNHDAMYWYRQDPGQGLRLIYYSQIVNDFQKGDIAEGYSVSREKKESFPLTVTSAQKNPTAFYLCASSLDRAFSNTGELFFGEGSRLTVL.

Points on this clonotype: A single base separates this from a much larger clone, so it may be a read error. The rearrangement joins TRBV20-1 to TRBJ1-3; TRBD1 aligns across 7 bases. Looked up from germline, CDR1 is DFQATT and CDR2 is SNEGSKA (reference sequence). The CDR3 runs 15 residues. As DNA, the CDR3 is TGCAGTGTTAGAGAAGGCAGGGGGGTAGGAAACACCATATATTTT. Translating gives CSVREGRGVGNTIYF.

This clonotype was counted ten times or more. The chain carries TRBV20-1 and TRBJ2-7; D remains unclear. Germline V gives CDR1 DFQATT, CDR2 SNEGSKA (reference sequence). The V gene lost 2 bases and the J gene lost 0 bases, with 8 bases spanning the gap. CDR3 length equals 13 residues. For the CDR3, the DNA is TGCAGTGCTAGACCCGAGAGCTCCTACGAGCAGTACTTC. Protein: CSARPESSYEQYF.

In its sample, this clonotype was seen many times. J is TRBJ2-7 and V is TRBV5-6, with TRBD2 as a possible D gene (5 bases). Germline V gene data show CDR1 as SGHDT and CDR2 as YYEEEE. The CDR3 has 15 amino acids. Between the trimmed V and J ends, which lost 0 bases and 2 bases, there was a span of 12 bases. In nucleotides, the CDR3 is TGTGCCAGCAGCTTGGTCAGCCACGGGACCTACGAGCAGTACTTC. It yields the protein CASSLVSHGTYEQYF.

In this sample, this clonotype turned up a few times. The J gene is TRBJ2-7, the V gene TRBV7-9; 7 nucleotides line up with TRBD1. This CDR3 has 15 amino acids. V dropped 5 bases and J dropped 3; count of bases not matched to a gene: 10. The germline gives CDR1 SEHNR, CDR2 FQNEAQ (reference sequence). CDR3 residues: CASSQTPGQYYEQYF. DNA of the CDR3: TGTGCCAGCAGCCAAACCCCGGGACAGTACTACGAGCAGTACTTC.

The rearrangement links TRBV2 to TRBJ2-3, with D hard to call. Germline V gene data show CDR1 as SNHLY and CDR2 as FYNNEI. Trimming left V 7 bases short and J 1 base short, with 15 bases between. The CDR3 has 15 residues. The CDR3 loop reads CASIRLQLGTDTQYF. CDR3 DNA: TGTGCCAGCATCCGACTCCAATTGGGCACAGATACGCAGTATTTT.

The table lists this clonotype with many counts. The CDR3 sequence is CASSATGGEQYF. CDR3 sequence (DNA): TGTGCCAGCAGCGCGACAGGGGGCGAGCAGTACTTC. The chain has TRBV13 and TRBJ2-7; 9 bases align to TRBD1. The CDR3 spans 12 residues. From germline, CDR1 is PRHDT and CDR2 FYEKMQ (reference sequence). Unmatched junction bases numbered 2, after V lost 5 bases and J lost 6 bases.